These 27 T cell receptor beta chains were sequenced from one sample in a study of PD-1 blockade in classical Hodgkin lymphoma. All patients relapsed after autologous stem cell transplantation, and brentuximab vedotin exposure varied. The table came from immunoSEQ multiplex PCR; TCRdb's copy has only in-frame clones and leaves some out. Here the sample spans about 17,000 clones, about 80% being singletons. This specimen consisted of peripheral blood mononuclear cells (PBMCs), obtained at baseline. Receptors were obtained from a human donor with classical Hodgkin lymphoma.

The V gene is TRBV27, the J gene TRBJ1-1; D ambiguous. V was pared by 5 bases and J by 1 base, with 17 bases between. The CDR3 consists of 16 residues. The V gene's germline CDR1 is MNHEY and CDR2 SMNVEV (reference sequence). CDR3 sequence reads: CASSPLRDLPNTEAFF. CDR3 DNA sequence: TGTGCCAGCAGTCCCCTCCGAGACCTTCCGAACACTGAAGCTTTCTTT.

The V and J genes are TRBV18 and TRBJ2-5; perhaps TRBD1 as D (6 bases). V lost 3 bases and J 7 bases, leaving 15 bases between the germline ends. CDR1 and CDR2 (germline): KGHSH, LQKENI. This CDR3 has 14 amino acids. In DNA form, the CDR3 reads TGTGCCAGCTCACCCCGACAGGCTGCCGCGACCCAGTACTTC. Encoded protein: CASSPRQAAATQYF.

This clone was seen a handful of times. The rearrangement links TRBV28 to TRBJ1-4; maybe TRBD1 (5 bases). The ends were cut back, 6 bases at V and 0 bases at J, with 14 bases in the middle. Germline V gene data show CDR1 as MDHEN and CDR2 as SYDVKM. This CDR3 spans 16 amino acids. This CDR3 reads CASSVVGGTTNEKLFF. In DNA form, the CDR3 reads TGTGCCAGCAGCGTGGTCGGGGGTACAACTAATGAAAAACTGTTTTTT.

This clone has a single count. V and J are TRBV11-3 and TRBJ2-7, with TRBD1 as a possible D gene (6 bases). V was shortened by 2 bases and J by 9 bases, with 20 bases between the two germline ends. The CDR3 totals 15 residues. From germline, CDR1 is SGHNT and CDR2 YENEEA. The CDR3 region has the DNA TGTGCCAGCAGCTTAAGAGGAGCACAGGGCGGACCGCAGTACTTC. This translates into CASSLRGAQGGPQYF.

The V call is TRBV27, the J call TRBJ2-3; 9 bases align to TRBD1. Looked up from germline, CDR1 is MNHEY and CDR2 is SMNVEV (reference sequence). The V segment lost 5 bases and the J segment 3 bases; nucleotides outside the gene matches: 3. CDR3 size: 14 residues. CDR3 in amino acids: CASSRTGVTDTQYF. CDR3 coding DNA: TGTGCCAGCAGTAGGACAGGGGTTACAGATACGCAGTATTTT.

The DNA for the CDR3 is TGTGCCAGACCAGGTAGCGGCACAGATACGCAGTATTTT. Translated, it gives CARPGSGTDTQYF. This chain connects TRBV2 to TRBJ2-3; D possibly corresponds to TRBD2 (5 bases). CDR1 is SNHLY and CDR2 is FYNNEI in the germline V gene. V was shortened by 9 bases and J by 1 base, with 11 bases between the two germline ends. The CDR3 has 13 residues.

This clone has just one count. The J gene is TRBJ2-1, the V gene TRBV5-6, with D perhaps TRBD1 (5 bases). CDR1 is SGHDT, CDR2 YYEEEE, per germline. Trimming took 5 bases from V and 3 from J, leaving 24 bases between them. The CDR3 spans 18 residues. CDR3 sequence reads: CASREGSGAESIYNEQFF. The CDR3 DNA reads as TGTGCCAGCAGGGAAGGGTCTGGGGCCGAGTCTATCTACAATGAGCAGTTCTTC.

The rearrangement joins TRBV6-5 to TRBJ2-7; tentatively, D is TRBD2 (5 bases). V was pared by 3 bases and J by 0 bases, with 9 bases between. CDR1 and CDR2 (germline): MNHEY, SVGAGI. The CDR3 consists of 14 residues. The CDR3 coding sequence is TGTGCCAGCAGTTATGCGGAGGACTCCTACGAGCAGTACTTC. Its protein is CASSYAEDSYEQYF.

The chain links TRBV6-1 to TRBJ2-1; unclear D gene. The V and J ends lost 1 base and 4 bases respectively, with 14 bases between them. Germline CDR1 reads MNHNS; CDR2 reads SASEGT. The CDR3 contains 16 residues. CDR3 coding DNA: TGTGCCAGCAGTGAAGGGGCGGTAATGGGGTACAATGAGCAGTTCTTC. This encodes CASSEGAVMGYNEQFF.

The V call is TRBV29-1, the J call TRBJ2-7; 8 bases are a match to TRBD1. CDR1 is SQVTM, CDR2 ANQGSEA, per germline. This CDR3 contains 11 residues. Germline trimming cut 6 bases from V and 7 bases from J; bases unmatched to any gene: 5. The CDR3 spells CSVHRGREQYF. CDR3 coding DNA: TGCAGCGTCCACAGGGGGAGAGAGCAGTACTTC.

V gene TRBV5-4 combines with J gene TRBJ2-6; D unresolved. V was clipped by 0 bases and J by 2 bases, with 6 bases between them. Germline CDR1 SGHNT, CDR2 YYREEE (reference sequence). The CDR3 is 15 residues long. CDR3 region: CASSLGAAGANVLTF. The CDR3 region has the DNA TGTGCCAGCAGCTTGGGGGCAGCTGGGGCCAACGTCCTGACTTTC.

The rearrangement joins TRBV11-1 to TRBJ2-1, with 7 bases fitting TRBD1. Trimming cost V 5 bases and J 4 bases; bases outside gene matches: 8. The CDR3 length is 15 residues. Germline CDR1 reads SGHAT; CDR2 reads FQDESV (reference sequence). CDR3 nucleotides: TGTGCCAGCAGCGTAGGGGGCGCGTCTTACAATGAGCAGTTCTTC. Its protein product is CASSVGGASYNEQFF.

CDR3 sequence reads: CASSRGGANTGELFF. The DNA of the CDR3 is TGTGCCAGCAGCCGAGGGGGCGCAAACACCGGGGAGCTGTTTTTT. The chain employs TRBV6-1 and TRBJ2-2; 7 nucleotides line up with TRBD1. The CDR3 is made up of 15 amino acids. Per the germline V gene, CDR1 is MNHNS and CDR2 is SASEGT. Trimming removed 6 bases from V and 2 bases from J; junction bases left unmatched: 6.

The sample holds one count of this clone. The chain is built from TRBV2 and TRBJ2-5; 9 bases fit TRBD1. Germline V gene sequence: CDR1 SNHLY, CDR2 FYNNEI. The CDR3 spans 16 residues. V dropped 8 bases and J dropped 5; count of bases not matched to a gene: 15. CDR3 protein: CASPPISGQGVETQYF. CDR3 coding DNA: TGTGCCAGCCCTCCCATTTCGGGACAGGGTGTGGAGACCCAGTACTTC.

J is TRBJ2-5 and V is TRBV30; 7 positions agree with TRBD1. Losses at the gene ends were 1 base for V and 6 bases for J; bases not matched to a gene: 8. Germline V gene lookup returns CDR1 GTSNPN and CDR2 SVGIG (reference sequence). This CDR3 is 14 amino acids long. This chain's CDR3 is CAWSEGEQGKTQYF. Here the CDR3 DNA reads TGTGCCTGGAGTGAAGGGGAACAGGGGAAGACCCAGTACTTC.

The chain is built from TRBV7-9 and TRBJ1-4; D unclear. CDR1 and CDR2 from the germline V gene are SEHNR and FQNEAQ (reference sequence). V lost 3 bases to trimming and J lost 0 bases, with 11 bases between them. This CDR3 is built from 16 residues. DNA of the CDR3: TGTGCCAGCAGCTTTTGGACGCTGGCAACTAATGAAAAACTGTTTTTT. This codes for CASSFWTLATNEKLFF. The whole variable domain, remainder taken from reference TRBV7-9 and TRBJ1-4, is DTGVSQNPRHKITKRGQNVTFRCDPISEHNRLYWYRQTLGQGPEFLTYFQNEAQLEKSRLLSDRFSAERPKGSFSTLEIQRTEQGDSAMYLCASSFWTLATNEKLFFGSGTQLSVL.

The chain combines TRBV2 with TRBJ2-7; 9 nucleotides line up with TRBD2. The junction had 10 bases not matched to a gene; V was cut back by 6 bases and J by 4 bases. Germline CDR1 SNHLY, CDR2 FYNNEI. This CDR3 is built from 15 residues. CDR3 sequence reads: CASSRAGGGLYEQYF. In nucleotides, the CDR3 is TGTGCCAGCAGCCGCGCGGGGGGGGGTCTTTACGAGCAGTACTTC.

This clone has a handful of counts. This sequence joins TRBV2 and TRBJ1-5; 10 bases are a match to TRBD1. J was trimmed by 1 base and V by 10 bases; bases with no gene match: 4. Germline-derived CDR1 and CDR2 are SNHLY and FYNNEI. This CDR3 is built from 14 residues. The CDR3 nucleotides read TGTGCCACCAGACAGGGGGCCAGCAATCAGCCCCAGCATTTT. Amino acid sequence: CATRQGASNQPQHF.

The rearrangement joins TRBV2 to TRBJ2-2; D gene ambiguous. The CDR3 sequence is 13 residues long. Germline V gene data show CDR1 as SNHLY and CDR2 as FYNNEI. Trimming removed 6 bases from V and 5 bases from J, with 10 bases in between. DNA for the CDR3: TGTGCCAGCAGGGCTGGCGGAACCGGGGAGCTGTTTTTT. This codes for CASRAGGTGELFF.

This clone appeared a few times. The V call is TRBV28, the J call TRBJ1-2; the D gene is possibly TRBD1 (6 bases). This CDR3 is built from 14 residues. From germline, CDR1 is MDHEN and CDR2 SYDVKM. Trimming cost V 5 bases and J 3 bases, with 13 bases left between them. CDR3 protein: CASSVRGSHYGYTF. Written as DNA, the CDR3 is TGTGCCAGCAGTGTCAGGGGATCCCACTATGGCTACACCTTC.

Notes on this clone: The same CDR3 can be traced to other DNA sequences in this sample. V and J are TRBV27 and TRBJ2-7; D is possibly TRBD2 (6 bases). The ends were cut back, 2 bases at V and 4 bases at J, with 9 bases in the middle. Looked up from germline, CDR1 is MNHEY and CDR2 is SMNVEV (reference sequence). The CDR3 extends over 13 amino acids. CDR3 nucleotide sequence: TGTGCCAGCAGTTTACGGGGAGGATACGAGCAGTACTTC. Translating gives CASSLRGGYEQYF.

The chain is built from TRBV29-1 and TRBJ2-7, with D unresolved. V was cut by 7 bases and J by 1 base, with 11 bases left in between. CDR1 and CDR2 (germline): SQVTM, ANQGSEA. The CDR3 consists of 12 residues. The CDR3 reads CSASGLSYEQYF. Written as DNA, the CDR3 is TGCAGCGCGTCGGGCCTTTCCTACGAGCAGTACTTC.

The chain combines TRBV9 with TRBJ2-4; D perhaps matches TRBD2 (7 bases). Trimming cost V 2 bases and J 6 bases, with 24 bases left between them. Germline CDR1 SGDLS, CDR2 YYNGEE. The CDR3 runs 18 residues. The CDR3 spells CASSVRGDWGGPGNIQYF. CDR3 sequence (DNA): TGTGCCAGCAGCGTCAGGGGCGATTGGGGAGGGCCCGGAAACATTCAGTACTTC.

The rearrangement uses TRBV6-5 and TRBJ2-1; D may be TRBD1 (7 bases). Germline V CDR1 and CDR2: MNHEY, SVGAGI. Trimming took off 5 bases at V and 9 bases at J, with 14 bases between the two ends. The CDR3 contains 13 residues. CDR3 amino acids: CASSVTGEAEQFF. In DNA form, the CDR3 reads TGTGCCAGCAGTGTTACAGGGGAGGCTGAGCAGTTCTTC.

This sequence joins TRBV29-1 and TRBJ2-3; tentatively, D is TRBD1 (6 bases). From germline, CDR1 is SQVTM and CDR2 ANQGSEA. Trimming left V 1 base short and J 6 bases short, with 23 bases between. This CDR3 region has 17 residues. CDR3 protein: CSVEVPRQALLGDTQYF. Here the CDR3 DNA reads TGCAGCGTTGAAGTCCCCCGACAGGCCCTCCTTGGGGATACGCAGTATTTT.

This chain uses TRBV7-9 with TRBJ2-2; TRBD2 matches 7 bases. The CDR3 totals 18 residues. The germline V gene has CDR1 SEHNR and CDR2 FQNEAQ (reference sequence). J was trimmed by 3 bases and V by 5 bases; bases with no gene match: 15. The CDR3 loop is CASSPPVGGGRDTGELFF. DNA for the CDR3: TGTGCCAGCAGCCCCCCTGTAGGCGGGGGTCGAGACACCGGGGAGCTGTTTTTT.

This rearrangement joins TRBV2 to TRBJ1-5; D unclear. Germline V gene sequence: CDR1 SNHLY, CDR2 FYNNEI. The CDR3 length is 12 residues. With 8 bases removed from V and 2 bases from J, the gap between germline ends came to 7 bases. The CDR3 loop reads CASSGGNQPQHF. DNA for the CDR3: TGTGCCAGCTCTGGGGGCAATCAGCCCCAGCATTTT.